The 27 T cell receptor beta chains presented below share a single source sample, sequenced in a study of T cell clonality in common variable immunodeficiency. Their recognized antigens are unknown. Notes on the study in general: Fewer deletions and N-nucleotide insertions were reportedly seen in common variable immunodeficiency TCR beta sequences.

The table came from immunoSEQ multiplex PCR; TCRdb's copy has only in-frame clones and leaves some out. Singletons are absent from the sample, which has around 20,000 clones. The source material was peripheral blood mononuclear cells. These receptors originate from a human donor with common variable immunodeficiency.

This clone occurred many times. The CDR3 goes on 3 residues after the read ends, and that part is filled in from the germline J gene. The chain employs TRBV19 and TRBJ2-2; 7 bases match TRBD1. V lost 4 bases to trimming and J lost 6 bases; unmatched junction nucleotides: 5. CDR1 is LNHDA, CDR2 SQIVND, per germline (reference sequence). CDR3 length: 14 amino acids. The CDR3 DNA, read in part, is TGTGCCAGTAGTACCCAGACAGGGTCCGGGGAG. Its protein product is CASSTQTGSGE. The whole CDR3 region reads CASSTQTGSGELFF.

This clone was observed at least ten times. The CDR3 end is not reached by the read, which stops 3 residues before it; the germline J gene fills it in. The chain couples TRBV5-1 to TRBJ1-5; D remains unclear. Deletions cut 4 bases from V and 4 bases from J, with 12 bases between. Germline lookup yields CDR1 SGHRS and CDR2 YFSETQ. The CDR3 runs to 14 residues. The sequenced part of the CDR3 DNA is TGCGCCAGCAGCGTCGGAACGGGGAATCAGCCC. Protein sequence: CASSVGTGNQP. From start to end, the CDR3 is CASSVGTGNQPQHF.

This clone was counted at least ten times. From the germline J gene comes the end of the CDR3, since the read stops 3 residues before it. The chain employs TRBV7-2 and TRBJ2-7, with TRBD1 as a possible D gene (5 bases). V was shortened by 3 bases and J by 0 bases, with 6 bases between the two germline ends. CDR3 length equals 13 residues. The germline CDR1 and CDR2 sequences are SGHTA and FQGNSA. CDR3: CASSFDSSYEQYF. The CDR3 DNA, read in part, is TGTGCCAGCAGCTTTGACAGCTCCTACGAG.

In this sample, this clone turned up many times. The read stops 3 residues short of the end of the CDR3; the missing end is completed from the germline J gene. The rearrangement uses TRBV6-2 or TRBV6-3 and TRBJ2-2, with TRBD2 identical over 7 bases. There are 14 residues in the CDR3. The V and J ends lost 6 bases and 4 bases, in that order; junction bases with no gene match: 5. Germline V gene lookup returns CDR1 MNHEY and CDR2 SVGEGT. CDR3: CASSLWGGTGELFF. The DNA read from the CDR3 is TGTGCCAGCAGCCTTTGGGGGGGCACCGGGGAG.

Many counts were recorded for this clone. With the read ending 3 residues before the CDR3 end, the germline J gene is used to fill in that end. The gene calls are TRBV7-2 and TRBJ1-3; TRBD1 might be the D (5 bases). CDR1 is SGHTA and CDR2 is FQGNSA in the germline V gene. This CDR3 has 14 amino acids. Trimming took off 0 bases at V and 4 bases at J, with 7 bases between the two ends. CDR3 sequence reads: CASSLAGGGNTIYF. The covered CDR3 bases are TGTGCCAGCAGCTTAGCCGGGGGAGGAAACACC.

This clone was recorded at least ten times. The read terminates 3 residues before the CDR3 end, so the remaining end is supplied by the germline J gene. This chain uses TRBV6-1 with TRBJ1-1; the D gene is possibly TRBD1 (6 bases). CDR1 is MNHNS, CDR2 SASEGT, per germline. The CDR3 spans 12 residues. Deletions cut 2 bases from V and 7 bases from J, with 8 bases between. The part of the CDR3 DNA that was read is TGTGCCAGCAGTGAACAGGGGATTGAA. Translation: CASSEQGIE. The CDR3 reads in full as CASSEQGIEAFF.

This clone was observed at least ten times. The sequence runs out 3 residues before the end of the CDR3; the remainder is reconstructed from the germline J gene. This chain links TRBV7-9 with TRBJ1-1, with 7 bases that match TRBD1. The trim removed 5 bases at V and 6 bases at J, leaving 9 bases unmatched. Looked up from germline, CDR1 is SEHNR and CDR2 is FQNEAQ (reference sequence). The CDR3 has 14 residues. The CDR3 bases that were read are TGTGCCAGCAGCCCGGACAGGTCCTACCCTGAA. Amino acids: CASSPDRSYPE. The full CDR3 protein is CASSPDRSYPEAFF. Combining the CDR3 with reference TRBV7-9 and TRBJ1-1 gives the whole variable domain DTGVSQNPRHKITKRGQNVTFRCDPISEHNRLYWYRQTLGQGPEFLTYFQNEAQLEKSRLLSDRFSAERPKGSFSTLEIQRTEQGDSAMYLCASSPDRSYPEAFFGQGTRLTVV.

This clone was counted at least ten times. The observed sequence ends 3 residues before the CDR3 terminus, with the missing tail filled in from the germline J gene. The chain combines TRBV5-4 with TRBJ2-1; no clear D. The CDR3 has 13 amino acids. Looked up from germline, CDR1 is SGHNT and CDR2 is YYREEE (reference sequence). V lost 4 bases and J lost 8, with 13 bases in between. The covered CDR3 bases are TGTGCCAGCAGCGCCCTATCCCCCTATGAG. Translation gives CASSALSPYE. The CDR3 reads in full as CASSALSPYEQFF.

This clone was seen ten or more times. CDR3 protein: CASSLYGEQETQYF. The sequenced part of the CDR3 DNA is TGTGCCAGCAGCTTATACGGGGAGCAAGAGACC. This chain joins TRBV7-8 and TRBJ2-5; D perhaps matches TRBD2 (5 bases). The read halts 3 residues ahead of the CDR3 end, with the missing end drawn from the germline J gene. There are 14 residues in the CDR3. Germline lookup yields CDR1 SGHVS and CDR2 FQNEAQ. V lost 2 bases and J lost 2, with 9 bases in between.

This clone came up many times. From the germline J gene comes the end of the CDR3, since the read stops 3 residues before it. V and J are TRBV2 and TRBJ2-1, with 11 bases aligning to TRBD2. Germline loops: CDR1 SNHLY, CDR2 FYNNEI. The junction had 5 bases not matched to a gene; V was cut back by 4 bases and J by 6 bases. The CDR3 is 15 residues long. The CDR3 protein is CASSGFSGGANEQFF. The DNA read from the CDR3 is TGTGCCAGCAGTGGGTTTAGCGGGGGGGCCAATGAG. The entire variable domain, with the rest obtained from reference TRBV2 and TRBJ2-1, is as follows: EPEVTQTPSHQVTQMGQEVILRCVPISNHLYFYWYRQILGQKVEFLVSFYNNEISEKSEIFDDQFSVERPDGSNFTLKIRSTKLEDSAMYFCASSGFSGGANEQFFGPGTRLTVL.

This clone was seen many times. The DNA ends 3 residues before the CDR3 does, and the rest of the CDR3 is filled in from the germline J gene. This chain uses TRBV7-8 with TRBJ1-6; the match to TRBD1 covers 8 bases. The CDR3 totals 15 residues. V trimming: 7 bases; J trimming: 8 bases; junction bases outside the gene matches: 10. In germline, CDR1 is SGHVS, CDR2 FQNEAQ. The covered CDR3 bases are TGTGCCAGCACTCAGGGGGCTGAGGACTATTCACCC. Its protein product is CASTQGAEDYSP. The entire CDR3 is CASTQGAEDYSPLHF.

This clone has at least ten counts. The read ends 3 residues before the CDR3 terminus; that terminus is restored from the germline J gene. The rearrangement links TRBV5-1 to TRBJ2-3; D unresolved. The CDR3 contains 14 residues. The V gene lost 0 bases and the J gene lost 2 bases, with 7 bases spanning the gap. Germline V gene data show CDR1 as SGHRS and CDR2 as YFSETQ. The CDR3 region is CASSLEGSTDTQYF. The sequenced CDR3 bases are TGCGCCAGCAGCTTGGAAGGGTCCACAGATACG.

This clone came up many times. The read is 3 residues too short to cover the CDR3 end, so that end is filled in from the germline J gene. The chain combines TRBV4-2 with TRBJ2-3; 13 bases agree with TRBD2. The V gene end was trimmed by 4 bases and the J gene end by 4 bases; junction bases not matched to a gene: 14. The germline V gene encodes CDR1 LGHNA and CDR2 YNFKEQ. This CDR3 is built from 19 residues. CDR3 sequence reads: CASSPGLAGTYWSADTQYF. The part of the CDR3 DNA that was read is TGTGCCAGCAGCCCGGGACTAGCGGGGACCTACTGGAGTGCAGATACG.

The sample holds many counts of this clone. The read ends 3 residues before the CDR3 terminus; that terminus is restored from the germline J gene. This chain uses TRBV7-3 with TRBJ2-3; 8 nucleotides line up with TRBD1. This CDR3 has 15 residues. In germline, CDR1 is SGHTA, CDR2 FQGTGA. J was trimmed by 1 base and V by 2 bases; bases with no gene match: 2. Here the CDR3 reads CASSLPTGGTDTQYF. CDR3 bases read: TGTGCCAGCAGCTTACCGACAGGGGGCACAGATACG. The full variable domain, rest sourced from reference TRBV7-3 and TRBJ2-3, is GAGVSQTPSNKVTEKGKYVELRCDPISGHTALYWYRQSLGQGPEFLIYFQGTGAADDSGLPNDRFFAVRPEGSVSTLKIQRTERGDSAVYLCASSLPTGGTDTQYFGPGTRLTVL.

This clone showed up many times. The observed sequence ends 3 residues before the CDR3 terminus, with the missing tail filled in from the germline J gene. The chain uses TRBV19 and TRBJ2-5; D is possibly TRBD2 (7 bases). Between the trimmed V and J ends, which lost 7 bases and 5 bases, there was a span of 20 bases. CDR3 size: 15 residues. Germline V gene data show CDR1 as LNHDA and CDR2 as SQIVND (reference sequence). The CDR3 sequence is CASILDGGGWETQYF. Partial CDR3 DNA: TGTGCCAGTATCCTCGATGGGGGGGGCTGGGAGACC.

The sample holds many counts of this clone. The CDR3 DNA, read in part, is TGTGCCAGCAGCCAAGATTTAGGAGGGGGCGGGCACACCGGGGAG. Its protein is CASSQDLGGGGHTGE. The entire CDR3 reads CASSQDLGGGGHTGELFF. The V and J genes are TRBV4-2 and TRBJ2-2; possibly TRBD1 for D (7 bases). The observed sequence ends 3 residues before the CDR3 terminus, with the missing tail filled in from the germline J gene. V lost 0 bases and J lost 3, with 17 bases in between. Germline values: CDR1 LGHNA, CDR2 YNFKEQ. This CDR3 region has 18 residues.

The table lists this clone with many counts. The CDR3 end falls 3 residues outside the read, so it is completed with the germline J gene. The rearrangement joins TRBV5-5 to TRBJ2-3; D ambiguous. The CDR3 runs 14 residues. Trimming removed 0 bases from V and 2 bases from J, with 7 bases in between. Germline-derived CDR1 and CDR2 are SGHKS and YYEKEE (reference sequence). The part of the CDR3 DNA that was read is TGTGCCAGCAGCTTGGAAGTACACACAGATACG. Translation gives CASSLEVHTDT. The whole CDR3 sequence reads CASSLEVHTDTQYF.

The sample holds many counts of this clone. The read stops 3 residues short of the end of the CDR3; the missing end is completed from the germline J gene. The chain couples TRBV19 to TRBJ2-1, with 12 bases aligning to TRBD2. There are 16 residues in the CDR3. CDR1 is LNHDA and CDR2 is SQIVND in the germline V gene (reference sequence). The junction had 0 bases not matched to a gene; V was cut back by 1 base and J by 2 bases. CDR3: CASSIASGGAYNEQFF. Partial CDR3 DNA: TGTGCCAGTAGTATAGCTAGCGGGGGGGCCTACAATGAG.

By frequency in the sample, this clone is medium-sized (0.01 to 0.1%). Read sequence stops 3 residues before the CDR3 end, and the germline J gene provides the missing end. The rearrangement joins TRBV20-1 to TRBJ2-1, with TRBD2 matching 9 bases. The V segment lost 0 bases and the J segment 2 bases; nucleotides outside the gene matches: 2. The germline V gene has CDR1 DFQATT and CDR2 SNEGSKA (reference sequence). The CDR3 consists of 15 residues. CDR3 DNA, as far as it was read: TGCAGTGCTAGAGATGCTAGCGGGGCCTACAATGAG. Protein product: CSARDASGAYNE. The full CDR3 is CSARDASGAYNEQFF.

This clone was observed many times. The read ends 3 residues shy of where the CDR3 ends; the end is completed using the germline J gene. This chain joins TRBV7-9 and TRBJ1-2; 9 bases match TRBD1. Unmatched junction bases numbered 3, after V lost 0 bases and J lost 7 bases. The CDR3 has 14 residues. Germline values: CDR1 SEHNR, CDR2 FQNEAQ (reference sequence). The CDR3 region is CASSLADRGFGYTF. The sequenced CDR3 bases are TGTGCCAGCAGCTTAGCCGACAGGGGGTTTGGC.

This clone was detected many times. Sequencing ends 3 residues short of the CDR3 end; the germline J gene provides the rest. The chain carries TRBV5-1 and TRBJ2-5; TRBD1 matches at 12 bases. This CDR3 is 16 amino acids long. V was clipped by 2 bases and J by 5 bases; unmatched bases: 7. Germline V gene lookup returns CDR1 SGHRS and CDR2 YFSETQ. The CDR3 DNA, read in part, is TGCGCCAGCAGCTTTACCGGGACAGGGGGCTATGAGACC. Its protein is CASSFTGTGGYET. The full CDR3 is CASSFTGTGGYETQYF.

This clone came up many times. From the germline J gene comes the end of the CDR3, since the read stops 3 residues before it. The V and J genes are TRBV19 and TRBJ1-4; a weak D match, TRBD1 (5 bases). Looked up from germline, CDR1 is LNHDA and CDR2 is SQIVND (reference sequence). The CDR3 has 12 amino acids. The ends were cut back, 10 bases at V and 6 bases at J, with 12 bases in the middle. The DNA read from the CDR3 is TGTGCCACGACAGCACGCGATGAAAAA. It specifies CATTARDEK. The full CDR3 reads CATTARDEKLFF.

This clone was seen repeatedly, ten times or more. This chain's CDR3 is CSARDQGITGRRGGYDYGYTF. The DNA read from the CDR3 is TGCAGTGCTAGAGATCAAGGGATTACGGGACGTCGGGGGGGTTATGACTATGGC. The chain employs TRBV20-1 and TRBJ1-2, with a possible D match to TRBD1 (5 bases). The read finishes 3 residues shy of the CDR3 end, and the germline J gene is used to complete it. CDR1 and CDR2 from the germline V gene are DFQATT and SNEGSKA (reference sequence). This CDR3 is built from 21 residues. V lost 0 bases, J lost 3 bases, and 32 bases lay in between.

This clone has at least ten counts. The read finishes 3 residues shy of the CDR3 end, and the germline J gene is used to complete it. The chain is built from TRBV19 and TRBJ2-1; 8 bases are a match to TRBD1. Germline-derived CDR1 and CDR2 are LNHDA and SQIVND (reference sequence). The CDR3 contains 14 residues. The trim removed 7 bases at V and 8 bases at J, leaving 10 bases unmatched. The CDR3 spells CASTQNRGVYEQFF. CDR3 DNA, as far as it was read: TGTGCCAGTACCCAAAACAGGGGGGTCTATGAG.

This clone has a count of ten or more. The read gets to within 3 residues of the CDR3 end, and the germline J gene fills in the rest. The chain is built from TRBV5-1 and TRBJ2-3; TRBD1 is a possible D gene (7 bases). The CDR3 length is 15 residues. Germline values: CDR1 SGHRS, CDR2 YFSETQ. Trimming pared 4 bases from V and 0 bases from J, leaving 12 bases between. The sequenced CDR3 bases are TGCGCCAGCAGCCAGGGGGGAACGAGCACAGATACG. Its translation: CASSQGGTSTDT. The whole CDR3 protein is CASSQGGTSTDTQYF.

In this sample, this clone turned up many times. The read terminates 3 residues ahead of where the CDR3 ends, so the germline J gene completes it. This chain connects TRBV6-1 to TRBJ2-5, with 12 nucleotides matching TRBD2. Germline V gene data show CDR1 as MNHNS and CDR2 as SASEGT. The CDR3 consists of 16 residues. V was pared by 4 bases and J by 5 bases, with 8 bases of the junction left unmatched. The CDR3 protein is CASSGTSGASGETQYF. The part of the CDR3 DNA that was read is TGTGCCAGCAGTGGGACTAGCGGGGCCTCCGGGGAGACC.

The table lists this clone with many counts. Read data end 3 residues before the CDR3 end; the end is taken from the germline J gene. This rearrangement joins TRBV30 to TRBJ2-5, with 8 bases aligning to TRBD2. The J segment lost 5 bases and the V segment lost 5 bases, leaving 4 bases of the junction unmatched. This CDR3 has 12 amino acids. Germline V gene lookup returns CDR1 GTSNPN and CDR2 SVGIG (reference sequence). The sequenced CDR3 bases are TGTGCCTGGGCGGGGGGAGGGGAGACC. As protein: CAWAGGGET. In full, the CDR3 is CAWAGGGETQYF.